Below are 8 T cell receptor beta chains sequenced from a single sample in a study of T cells in Graves' hyperthyroidism and ophthalmopathy (dated by TCRdb to between 2018 and 2020). The library was prepared using multiplex PCR. Sequencing was performed on an Illumina HiSeq 2000. The TCR beta CDR3 regions were amplified from the RNA transcripts. The first round of RT-PCR for the TCR CDR3 was performed with the HTBI primer set and the Qiagen OneStep RT-PCR kit. TCRdb reanalyzed the raw reads on its own, using fastp at Q25 for trimming and MiXCR for clone calling, and kept in-frame beta chains. Each CDR3 protein gets just one entry, which takes the most common genes and DNA from the rows behind it. The sample data list about 300,000 distinct CDR3 sequences, and approximately 18% of these were observed just once. The top ten clones comprise about two fifths of the sample. Sequenced: blood. The receptors shown here come from a man in his fifties or sixties with Graves' ophthalmopathy.

This clonotype was seen repeatedly, ten times or more. V gene TRBV3-1 combines with J gene TRBJ2-1, with 8 positions matching TRBD2. Losses at the gene ends were 1 base for V and 0 bases for J; bases not matched to a gene: 2. The CDR3 consists of 16 residues. CDR1 is LGHDT, CDR2 YNNKEL, per germline (reference sequence). CDR3 loop: CASSQGGTSSYNEQFF. CDR3 DNA sequence: TGTGCCAGCAGCCAAGGAGGGACTAGCTCCTACAATGAGCAGTTCTTC.

This clonotype occurred a few times. CDR3 protein: CASSRWGTNEKLFF. The CDR3 bases are TGTGCCAGCAGCCGGTGGGGAACTAATGAAAAACTGTTTTTT. The chain recombines TRBV9 with TRBJ1-4; unclear D gene. This CDR3 has 14 residues. Germline CDR1 SGDLS, CDR2 YYNGEE. The V end was cut by 4 bases, the J end by 1 base, with 8 bases between.

This clonotype turned up a few times. This chain connects TRBV10-3 to TRBJ2-7; D possibly matches TRBD1 or TRBD2 (5 bases each). The V end lost 8 bases, the J end lost 3 bases, and 14 bases lay between the germline ends. The CDR3 has 13 residues. Per germline, CDR1 ENHRY and CDR2 SYGVKD. CDR3 loop: CAIGGTIDYEQYF. DNA of the CDR3: TGTGCCATCGGGGGAACGATAGACTACGAGCAGTACTTC.

The sample holds a few counts of this clonotype. The J gene is TRBJ2-7, the V gene TRBV28, with unresolved D. V was cut by 6 bases and J by 2 bases, with 14 bases left in between. The CDR3 consists of 14 residues. Germline values: CDR1 MDHEN, CDR2 SYDVKM. The CDR3 bases are TGTGCCAGCAGCAAAGGGATACTTGCCTACGAGCAGTACTTC. Amino acid sequence: CASSKGILAYEQYF. The full variable domain, rest sourced from reference TRBV28 and TRBJ2-7, is DVKVTQSSRYLVKRTGEKVFLECVQDMDHENMFWYRQDPGLGLRLIYFSYDVKMKEKGDIPEGYSVSREKKERFSLILESASTNQTSMYLCASSKGILAYEQYFGPGTRLTVT.

This clonotype occurred a few times. The chain links TRBV28 to TRBJ2-1; unclear D gene. The CDR3 extends over 14 amino acids. CDR1 is MDHEN, CDR2 SYDVKM, per germline. The ends were cut back, 8 bases at V and 1 base at J, with 12 bases in the middle. The CDR3 bases are TGTGCCAGCTCCCAAGAGGTTTCCTACAATGAGCAGTTCTTC. This sequence encodes CASSQEVSYNEQFF. The full variable domain, with the rest looked up from reference TRBV28 and TRBJ2-1, is DVKVTQSSRYLVKRTGEKVFLECVQDMDHENMFWYRQDPGLGLRLIYFSYDVKMKEKGDIPEGYSVSREKKERFSLILESASTNQTSMYLCASSQEVSYNEQFFGPGTRLTVL.

V usage is TRBV28 and J usage is TRBJ2-7; tentatively, D is TRBD1 (6 bases). The V gene's germline CDR1 is MDHEN and CDR2 SYDVKM. V lost 3 bases and J lost 0, with 15 bases in between. The CDR3 runs to 16 residues. CDR3 nucleotides: TGTGCCAGCAGTTTTCCCTCAAGGGACATCTCCTACGAGCAGTACTTC. Residues: CASSFPSRDISYEQYF. Together with reference TRBV28 and TRBJ2-7, the CDR3 gives the full variable domain: DVKVTQSSRYLVKRTGEKVFLECVQDMDHENMFWYRQDPGLGLRLIYFSYDVKMKEKGDIPEGYSVSREKKERFSLILESASTNQTSMYLCASSFPSRDISYEQYFGPGTRLTVT.

This clonotype was seen a handful of times. The V and J genes are TRBV7-9 and TRBJ1-5; perhaps TRBD1 as D (6 bases). Germline V gene lookup returns CDR1 SEHNR and CDR2 FQNEAQ (reference sequence). The CDR3 loop spans 12 amino acids. With 5 bases removed from V and 6 bases from J, the gap between germline ends came to 8 bases. This chain's CDR3 is CASSEGVQPQHF. For the CDR3, the DNA is TGTGCCAGCAGCGAGGGGGTTCAGCCCCAGCATTTT.

This clonotype occurred a few times. CDR3 nucleotides: TGTGCCAGCAGCTTACAGGGATTTTCTGGGGCCAACGTCCTGACTTTC. Protein product: CASSLQGFSGANVLTF. V usage is TRBV5-6 and J usage is TRBJ2-6; TRBD1 is a possible D gene (6 bases). V lost 2 bases to trimming and J lost 1 base, with 10 bases between them. The CDR3 covers 16 residues. CDR1 is SGHDT and CDR2 is YYEEEE in the germline V gene.